This T cell receptor (beta chain) derives from a study of response to subunit inactivated influenza vaccine. Whole-study results and caveats: Each seasonal influenza vaccination recruits few new T cells, the authors suggested.

V shed 2 bases and J shed 1 base, with 12 bases lying between them. The CDR3 spans 15 residues. Germline V gene data show CDR1 as MNHEY and CDR2 as SVGEGT. MiXCR, applied by TCRdb to the RT-PCR reads, yields one record per CDR3 protein. Of roughly 550,000 distinct CDR3 sequences in the sample, around 21% were seen once. On this clonotype: The antigen is undetermined.

This same sample was also part of a study on T cells expressing NK-cell markers. According to that study: What made the TCR beta cDNA was 5'RACE template switching with UMIs. One of eight sequenced donors was HCMV-seronegative; the other seven were seropositive.

The chain uses TRBV6-2 or TRBV6-3 and TRBJ2-7; tentatively, D is TRBD1 (6 bases). The source of this sequence is a middle-aged man who received an inactivated influenza vaccine. The material was CD4+ T cells sorted from PBMCs, obtained 11 to 12 days after vaccination. CDR3 region: CASSYGQGRSYEQYF. The CDR3 nucleotides are TGTGCCAGCAGTTACGGCCAGGGGCGATCCTACGAGCAGTACTTC.